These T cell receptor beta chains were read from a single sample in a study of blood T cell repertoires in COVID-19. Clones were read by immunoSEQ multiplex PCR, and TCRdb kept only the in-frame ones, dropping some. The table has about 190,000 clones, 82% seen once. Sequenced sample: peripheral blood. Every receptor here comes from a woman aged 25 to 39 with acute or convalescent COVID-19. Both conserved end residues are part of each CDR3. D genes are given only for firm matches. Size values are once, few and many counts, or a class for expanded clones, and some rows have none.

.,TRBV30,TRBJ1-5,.,TGTGCCTGGAGGATTCAGGGTGGCGCTCAGCCCCAGCATTTT,CAWRIQGGAQPQHF
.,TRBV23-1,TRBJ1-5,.,TGCGCCAGCAGTCAGGAGGGGAATAATCAGCCCCAGCATTTT,CASSQEGNNQPQHF
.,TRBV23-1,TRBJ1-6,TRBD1,TGCGCCAGCAGTCAATCGTGCCCGGGACAGGGGTGGTGTTCACCCCTCCACTTT,CASSQSCPGQGWCSPLHF
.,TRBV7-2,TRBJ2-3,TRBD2,TGTGCCAGCAGCCCGGGACTAGCCAGAGGAACAGATACGCAGTATTTT,CASSPGLARGTDTQYF
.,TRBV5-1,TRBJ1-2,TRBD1,TGCGCCAGCAGCGTCAGGGGGCCGATGTATGGCTACACCTTC,CASSVRGPMYGYTF
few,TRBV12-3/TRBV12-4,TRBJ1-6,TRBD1,TGTGCCAGCAACACGGACAGGAATTCACCCCTCCACTTT,CASNTDRNSPLHF
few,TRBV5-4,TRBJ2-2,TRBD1,TGTGCCAGCAGCTGGGAGACAGGGGGCATCTCCGGGGAGCTGTTTTTT,CASSWETGGISGELFF
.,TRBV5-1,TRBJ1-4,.,TGCGCCAGCAGCTTGCTAGGGGTTAGCGAAAAACTGTTTTTT,CASSLLGVSEKLFF
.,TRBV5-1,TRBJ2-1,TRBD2,TGCGCCAGCAGCTTGACGCGGGGGGTTTTCAATGAGCAGTTCTTC,CASSLTRGVFNEQFF
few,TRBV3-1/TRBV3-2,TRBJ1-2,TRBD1,TGTGCCAGCAGCCACGGACAAACAGGGGGCCCTCGGAGCTACACCTTC,CASSHGQTGGPRSYTF
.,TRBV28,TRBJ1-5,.,TGTGCCAGCACCCCACCCATGAGGGGGAGCAATCAGCCCCAGCATTTT,CASTPPMRGSNQPQHF
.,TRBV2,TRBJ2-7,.,TGTGCCAGCAGTGACTTACTAGGGGGTCTAGCCCAATATGAGCAGTACTTC,CASSDLLGGLAQYEQYF
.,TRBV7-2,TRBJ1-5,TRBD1,TGTGCCAGCAGCCTAAACAGGGGGCTGAGCAATCAGCCCCAGCATTTT,CASSLNRGLSNQPQHF
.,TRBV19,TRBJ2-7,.,TGTGCCAGTAGTATAGGCCAAACTAGGAGCGAGCAGTACTTC,CASSIGQTRSEQYF
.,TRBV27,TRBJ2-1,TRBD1,TGTGCCAGCAGTCCTGGGACAGGTGGGGACTACAATGAGCAGTTCTTC,CASSPGTGGDYNEQFF
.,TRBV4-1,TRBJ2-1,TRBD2,TGCGCCAGCAGCCCCCGTGGTAGCGGGGGATACAATGAGCAGTTCTTC,CASSPRGSGGYNEQFF
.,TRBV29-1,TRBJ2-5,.,TGCAGCGTTGAAGATCGACTGGCACAGGCCCAGTACTTC,CSVEDRLAQAQYF
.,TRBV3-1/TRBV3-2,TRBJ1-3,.,TGTGCCAGCAGCCACTCGTCGGTATCTTCCTCTGGAAACACCATATATTTT,CASSHSSVSSSGNTIYF
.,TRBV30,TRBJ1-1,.,TGTGCCTGGGCTGGACAGAACACTGAAGCTTTCTTT,CAWAGQNTEAFF
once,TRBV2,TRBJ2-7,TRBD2,TGTGCCAGCAGGGCTAGCGGCTCCTACGAGCAGTACTTC,CASRASGSYEQYF
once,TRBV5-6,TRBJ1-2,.,TGTGCCAGCAAATCGGGATTTGGCTATGGCTACACCTTC,CASKSGFGYGYTF
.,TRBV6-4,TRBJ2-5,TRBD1,TGTGCCAGCGGGAGACAGGGGGCTGTGGAGACCCAGTACTTC,CASGRQGAVETQYF
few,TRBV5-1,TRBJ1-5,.,TGCGCCAGCAGCTGGCTCGGGGAAGACAATCAGCCCCAGCATTTT,CASSWLGEDNQPQHF
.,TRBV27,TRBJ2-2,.,TGTGCCAGCAGTTTATATAGCACCGGGGAGCTGTTTTTT,CASSLYSTGELFF